This T cell receptor (beta chain) was recovered during a study of T cells in Graves' hyperthyroidism and ophthalmopathy. Study details: Initial diagnosis, before any treatment, was when peripheral blood was collected.

V shed 0 bases and J shed 5 bases, with 13 bases lying between them. Germline-derived CDR1 and CDR2 are DFQATT and SNEGSKA (reference sequence). CDR3 length equals 14 residues. The source material, RNA transcripts, was used to amplify TCR beta CDR3 regions. During a first-round RT-PCR of the TCR CDR3, the HTBI primer set was used. A single record per CDR3 protein comes from TCRdb applying MiXCR to the multiplex PCR reads. The sample lists roughly 420,000 distinct CDR3 sequences, approximately 14% occurring once. Points from the study as a whole: Ophthalmopathy was predicted by the model a median of roughly 6 months ahead of onset.

The study enrolled patients aged 18 to 65 with newly diagnosed hyperthyroidism of under 2 months' duration. At least ten counts were recorded for this clonotype. Its antigen is not identified. The receptor was derived from a woman aged 18 to 35 with Graves' hyperthyroidism. The sequenced material came from blood. The chain combines TRBV20-1 with TRBJ1-1; D not certain. DNA for the CDR3: TGCAGTGCTAGAGAGGGCAACTTCGGGACTGAAGCTTTCTTT. Protein sequence: CSAREGNFGTEAFF.